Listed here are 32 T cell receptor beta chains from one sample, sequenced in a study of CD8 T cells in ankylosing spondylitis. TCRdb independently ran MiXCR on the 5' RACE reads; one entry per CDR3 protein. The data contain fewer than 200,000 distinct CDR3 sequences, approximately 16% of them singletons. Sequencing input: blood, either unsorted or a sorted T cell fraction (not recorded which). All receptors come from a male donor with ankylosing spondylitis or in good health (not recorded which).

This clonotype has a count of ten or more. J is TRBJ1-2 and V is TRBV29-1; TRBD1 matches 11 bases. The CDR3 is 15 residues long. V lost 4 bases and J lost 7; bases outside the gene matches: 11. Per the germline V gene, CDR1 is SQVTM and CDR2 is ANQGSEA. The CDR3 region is CSVAPLTDRGLGYTF. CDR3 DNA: TGCAGCGTTGCCCCGTTGACGGACAGGGGGCTTGGCTACACCTTC.

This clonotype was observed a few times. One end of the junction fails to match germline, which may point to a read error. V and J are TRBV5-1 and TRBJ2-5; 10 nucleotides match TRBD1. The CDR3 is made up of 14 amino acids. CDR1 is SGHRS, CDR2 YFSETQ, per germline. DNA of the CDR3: TGCGCCAGCAGGTTGGGACAGGGGCAAGAGACCCAGTACTTC. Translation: CASRLGQGQETQYF.

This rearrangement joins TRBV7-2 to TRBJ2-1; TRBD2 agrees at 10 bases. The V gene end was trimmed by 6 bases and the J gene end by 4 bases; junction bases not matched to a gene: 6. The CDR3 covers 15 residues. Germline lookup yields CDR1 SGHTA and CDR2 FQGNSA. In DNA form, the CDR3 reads TGTGCCAGCAGGCAAGCGGGAGGGCCGTACAATGAGCAGTTCTTC. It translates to CASRQAGGPYNEQFF.

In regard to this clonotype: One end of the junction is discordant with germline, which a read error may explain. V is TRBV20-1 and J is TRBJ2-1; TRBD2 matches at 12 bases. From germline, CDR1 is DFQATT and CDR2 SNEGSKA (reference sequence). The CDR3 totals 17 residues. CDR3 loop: CCARLAGVEYGRNEQFF. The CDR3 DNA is TGCTGTGCACGACTAGCGGGAGTAGAATACGGAAGAAATGAGCAGTTCTTC.

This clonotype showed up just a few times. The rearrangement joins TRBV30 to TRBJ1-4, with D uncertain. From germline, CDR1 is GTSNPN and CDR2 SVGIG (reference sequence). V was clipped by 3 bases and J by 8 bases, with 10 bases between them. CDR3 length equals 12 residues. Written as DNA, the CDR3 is TGTGCCTGGAGGTTGGAAGCGGAAAAACTGTTTTTT. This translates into CAWRLEAEKLFF.

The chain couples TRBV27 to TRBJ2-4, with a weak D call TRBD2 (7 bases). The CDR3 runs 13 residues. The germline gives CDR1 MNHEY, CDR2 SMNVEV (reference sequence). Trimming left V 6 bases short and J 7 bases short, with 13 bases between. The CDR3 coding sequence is TGTGCCAGCAGGGGAGGGGGGCTGAACATTCAGTACTTC. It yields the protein CASRGGGLNIQYF.

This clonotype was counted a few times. This CDR3 is CASSFRDRSTYEQYF. The DNA of the CDR3 is TGCGCCAGCAGCTTCCGGGACAGGTCAACCTACGAGCAGTACTTC. The rearrangement uses TRBV5-1 and TRBJ2-7, with TRBD1 matching 8 bases. V trimming: 2 bases; J trimming: 2 bases; junction bases outside the gene matches: 6. Per the germline V gene, CDR1 is SGHRS and CDR2 is YFSETQ. This CDR3 has 15 amino acids.

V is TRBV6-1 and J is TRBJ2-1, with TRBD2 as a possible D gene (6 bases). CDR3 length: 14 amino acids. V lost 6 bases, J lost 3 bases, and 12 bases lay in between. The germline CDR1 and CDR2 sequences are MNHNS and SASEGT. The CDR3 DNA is TGTGCCAGCAGACGAACTAGCAACTACAATGAGCAGTTCTTC. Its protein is CASRRTSNYNEQFF.

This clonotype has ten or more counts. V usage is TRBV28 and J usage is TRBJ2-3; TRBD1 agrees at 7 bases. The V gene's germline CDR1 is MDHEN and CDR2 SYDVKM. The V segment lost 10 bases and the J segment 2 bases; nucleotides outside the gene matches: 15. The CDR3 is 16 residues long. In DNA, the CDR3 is TGTGCCACCAGAACCTACCGGGACAGAACCACAGATACGCAGTATTTT. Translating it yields CATRTYRDRTTDTQYF.

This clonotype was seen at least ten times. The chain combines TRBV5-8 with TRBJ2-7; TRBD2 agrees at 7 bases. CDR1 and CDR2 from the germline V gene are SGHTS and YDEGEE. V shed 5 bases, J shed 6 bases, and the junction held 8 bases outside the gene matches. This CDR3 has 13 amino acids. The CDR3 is CASRGLVSSEQYF. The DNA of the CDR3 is TGTGCCAGCAGAGGACTAGTCTCATCCGAGCAGTACTTC. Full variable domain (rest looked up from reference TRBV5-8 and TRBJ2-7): EAGVTQSPTHLIKTRGQQATLRCSPISGHTSVYWYQQALGLGLQFLLWYDEGEERNRGNFPPRFSGRQFPNYSSELNVNALELEDSALYLCASRGLVSSEQYFGPGTRLTVT.

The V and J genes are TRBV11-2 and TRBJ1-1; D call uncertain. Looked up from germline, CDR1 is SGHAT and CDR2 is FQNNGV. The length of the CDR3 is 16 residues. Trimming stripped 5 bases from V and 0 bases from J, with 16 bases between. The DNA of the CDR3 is TGTGCCAGCAGCAAAAATCGGGCAGGATTGAACACTGAAGCTTTCTTT. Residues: CASSKNRAGLNTEAFF.

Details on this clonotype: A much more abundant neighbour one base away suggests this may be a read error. The CDR3 sequence is CASRPGAVEQPQQF. The CDR3 region has the DNA TGTGCCAGCAGGCCTGGGGCGGTTGAACAGCCCCAGCAATTT. This chain joins TRBV5-5 and TRBJ1-5; possibly TRBD1 for D (5 bases). The germline V gene encodes CDR1 SGHKS and CDR2 YYEKEE (reference sequence). The CDR3 length is 14 residues.

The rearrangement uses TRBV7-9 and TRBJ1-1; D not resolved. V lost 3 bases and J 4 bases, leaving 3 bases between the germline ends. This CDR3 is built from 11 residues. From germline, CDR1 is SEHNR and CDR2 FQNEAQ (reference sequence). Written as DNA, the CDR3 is TGTGCCAGCAGCTTTGCCACTGAAGCTTTCTTT. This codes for CASSFATEAFF.

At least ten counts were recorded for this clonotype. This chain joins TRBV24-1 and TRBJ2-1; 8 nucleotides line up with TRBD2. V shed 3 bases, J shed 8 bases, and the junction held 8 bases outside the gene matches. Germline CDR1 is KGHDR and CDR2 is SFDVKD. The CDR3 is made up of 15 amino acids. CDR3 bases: TGTGCCACCAGTGATGGCCTAGCGGGCGCATATGAGCAGTTCTTC. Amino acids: CATSDGLAGAYEQFF.

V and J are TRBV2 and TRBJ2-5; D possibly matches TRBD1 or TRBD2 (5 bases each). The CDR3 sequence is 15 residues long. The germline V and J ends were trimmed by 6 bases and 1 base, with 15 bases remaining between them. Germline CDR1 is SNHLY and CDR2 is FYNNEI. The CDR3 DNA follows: TGTGCCAGCAGGGGGGATTCGACACTCCAAGAGACCCAGTACTTC. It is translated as CASRGDSTLQETQYF.

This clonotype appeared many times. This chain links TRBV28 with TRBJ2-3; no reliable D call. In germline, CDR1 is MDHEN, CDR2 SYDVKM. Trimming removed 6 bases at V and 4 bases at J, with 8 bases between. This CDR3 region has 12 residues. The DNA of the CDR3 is TGTGCCAGCAGAACCCCACCAGATACGCAGTATTTT. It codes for CASRTPPDTQYF.

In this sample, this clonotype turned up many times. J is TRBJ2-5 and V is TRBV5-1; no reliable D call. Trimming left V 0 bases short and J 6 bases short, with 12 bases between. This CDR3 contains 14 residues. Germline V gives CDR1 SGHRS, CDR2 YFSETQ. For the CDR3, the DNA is TGCGCCAGCAGCTTGGCTGTAGGCGAGAAGACCCAGTACTTC. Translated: CASSLAVGEKTQYF.

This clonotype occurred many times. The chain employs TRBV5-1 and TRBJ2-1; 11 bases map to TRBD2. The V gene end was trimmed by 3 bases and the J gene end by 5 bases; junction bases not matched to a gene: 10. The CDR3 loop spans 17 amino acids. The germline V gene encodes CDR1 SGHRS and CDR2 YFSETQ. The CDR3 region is CASSYLSGRARDNEQFF. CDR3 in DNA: TGCGCCAGCAGCTACCTTAGCGGGAGGGCCAGGGACAATGAGCAGTTCTTC.

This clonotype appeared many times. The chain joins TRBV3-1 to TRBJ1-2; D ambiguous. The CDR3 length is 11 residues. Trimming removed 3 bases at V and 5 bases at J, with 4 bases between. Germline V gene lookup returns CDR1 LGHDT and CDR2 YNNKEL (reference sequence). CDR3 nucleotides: TGTGCCAGCAGCCAGAAATATGGCTACACCTTC. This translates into CASSQKYGYTF.

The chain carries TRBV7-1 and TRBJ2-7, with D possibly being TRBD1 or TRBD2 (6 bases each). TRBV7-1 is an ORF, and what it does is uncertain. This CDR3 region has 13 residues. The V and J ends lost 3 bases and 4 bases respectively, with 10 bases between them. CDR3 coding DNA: TGTGCCAGCAGCTCTACAGGGACTTACGAGCAGTACTTC. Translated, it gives CASSSTGTYEQYF.

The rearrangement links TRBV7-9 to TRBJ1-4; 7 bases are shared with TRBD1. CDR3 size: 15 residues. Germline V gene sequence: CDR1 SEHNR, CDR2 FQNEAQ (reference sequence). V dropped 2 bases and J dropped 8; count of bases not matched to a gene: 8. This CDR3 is CASSLNTGAVEKLFF. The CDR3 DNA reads TGTGCCAGCAGCTTAAACACAGGGGCGGTGGAAAAACTGTTTTTT.

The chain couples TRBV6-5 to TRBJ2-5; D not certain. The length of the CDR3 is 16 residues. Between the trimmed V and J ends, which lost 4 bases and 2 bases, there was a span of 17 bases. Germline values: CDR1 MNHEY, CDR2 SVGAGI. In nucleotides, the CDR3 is TGTGCCAGCAGTTTCTCCGTTTCCGGACGGCAAGAGACCCAGTACTTC. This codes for CASSFSVSGRQETQYF.

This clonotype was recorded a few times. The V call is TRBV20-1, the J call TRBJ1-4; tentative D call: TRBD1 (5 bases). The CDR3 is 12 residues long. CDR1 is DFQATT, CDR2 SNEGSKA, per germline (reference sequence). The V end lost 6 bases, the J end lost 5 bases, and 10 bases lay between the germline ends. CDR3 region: CSARQKNEKLFF. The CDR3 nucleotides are TGCAGTGCCAGACAGAAGAATGAAAAACTGTTTTTT.

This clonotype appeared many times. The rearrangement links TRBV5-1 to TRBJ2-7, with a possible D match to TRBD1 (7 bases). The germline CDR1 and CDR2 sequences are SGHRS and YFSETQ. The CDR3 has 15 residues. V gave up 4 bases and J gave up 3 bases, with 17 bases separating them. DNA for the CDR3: TGCGCCAGCAGCGTGGGGGGAACAGGGGACTACGAGCAGTACTTC. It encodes CASSVGGTGDYEQYF.

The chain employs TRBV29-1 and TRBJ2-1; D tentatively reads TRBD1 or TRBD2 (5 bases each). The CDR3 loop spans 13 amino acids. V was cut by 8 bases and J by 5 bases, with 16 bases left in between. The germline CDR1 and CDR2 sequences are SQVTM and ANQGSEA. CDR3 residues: CSLEGLRHNEQFF. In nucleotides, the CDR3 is TGCAGCCTCGAGGGGCTAAGGCACAATGAGCAGTTCTTC.

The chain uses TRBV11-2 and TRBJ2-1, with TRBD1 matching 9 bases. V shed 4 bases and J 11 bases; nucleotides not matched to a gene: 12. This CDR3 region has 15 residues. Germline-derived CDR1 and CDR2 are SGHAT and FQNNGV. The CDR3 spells CASSSSLGQGVQQFF. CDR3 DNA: TGTGCCAGCAGCTCTAGTCTGGGACAGGGTGTCCAGCAGTTCTTC.

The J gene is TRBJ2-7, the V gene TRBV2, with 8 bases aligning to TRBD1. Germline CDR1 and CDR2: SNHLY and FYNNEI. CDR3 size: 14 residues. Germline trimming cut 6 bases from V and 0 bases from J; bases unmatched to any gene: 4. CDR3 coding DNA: TGTGCCAGCAGGGGACAGGTCGGCTCCTACGAGCAGTACTTC. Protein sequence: CASRGQVGSYEQYF. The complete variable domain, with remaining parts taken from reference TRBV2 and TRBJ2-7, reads EPEVTQTPSHQVTQMGQEVILRCVPISNHLYFYWYRQILGQKVEFLVSFYNNEISEKSEIFDDQFSVERPDGSNFTLKIRSTKLEDSAMYFCASRGQVGSYEQYFGPGTRLTVT.

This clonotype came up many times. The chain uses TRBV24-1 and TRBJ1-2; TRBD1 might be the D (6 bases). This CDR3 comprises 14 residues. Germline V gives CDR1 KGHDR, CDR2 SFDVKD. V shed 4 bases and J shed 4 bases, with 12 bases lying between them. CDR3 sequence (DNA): TGTGCCACCAGTGAACCGGGACACTTCTATGGCTACACCTTC. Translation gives CATSEPGHFYGYTF.

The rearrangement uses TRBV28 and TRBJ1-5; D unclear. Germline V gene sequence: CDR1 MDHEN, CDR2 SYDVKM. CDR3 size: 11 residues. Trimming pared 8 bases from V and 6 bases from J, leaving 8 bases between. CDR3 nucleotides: TGTGCCAGCGAGGGCGGTCAGCCCCAGCATTTT. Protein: CASEGGQPQHF.

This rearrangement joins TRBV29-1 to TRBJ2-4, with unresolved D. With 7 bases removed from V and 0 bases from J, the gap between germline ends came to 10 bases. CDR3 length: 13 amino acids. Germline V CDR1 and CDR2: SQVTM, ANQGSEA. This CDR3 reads CSAGSIAKNIQYF. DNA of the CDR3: TGCAGCGCCGGTAGTATAGCCAAAAACATTCAGTACTTC.

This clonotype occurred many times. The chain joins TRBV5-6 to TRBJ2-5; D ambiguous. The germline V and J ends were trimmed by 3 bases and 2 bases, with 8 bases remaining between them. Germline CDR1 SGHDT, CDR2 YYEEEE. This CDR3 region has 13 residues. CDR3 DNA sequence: TGTGCCAGCAGCTCCCAGAATCAAGAGACCCAGTACTTC. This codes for CASSSQNQETQYF.

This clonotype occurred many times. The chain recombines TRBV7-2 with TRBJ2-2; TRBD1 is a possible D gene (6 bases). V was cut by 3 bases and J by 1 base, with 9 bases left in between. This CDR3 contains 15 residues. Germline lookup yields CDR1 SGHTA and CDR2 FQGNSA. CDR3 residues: CASSLPQGNTGELFF. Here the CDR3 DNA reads TGTGCCAGCAGCTTGCCACAGGGGAACACCGGGGAGCTGTTTTTT.